These 10 T cell receptor beta chains share one sample of origin, sequenced in a study of OX40 agonist ivuxolimab in advanced cancers. The library relied on the immunoSEQ multiplex PCR assay. Sourced from immuneACCESS, this table was stored by TCRdb with only in-frame sequences that have V and J called. A share of the clones is absent; for the studies checked, an unresolved V gene accounts for under half, and the remainder has no known explanation. A total of tens of thousands of clones appear in this sample, approximately 83% of them only once. About 18% of the sample lies in the top ten. The starting material was CD4+ or CD8+ T cells sorted from blood, obtained in a trial of the OX40 agonist ivuxolimab. Receptor source: an adult with an advanced solid tumor such as melanoma, head and neck, liver or kidney cancer.

This chain joins TRBV5-1 and TRBJ2-1; 9 nucleotides match TRBD1. This CDR3 spans 16 amino acids. Germline V CDR1 and CDR2: SGHRS, YFSETQ. Trimming took 4 bases from V and 7 from J; bases not matched to a gene: 12. Here the CDR3 reads CASSGETGGALNEQFF. CDR3 nucleotide sequence: TGCGCCAGCAGCGGCGAAACAGGGGGCGCTCTGAATGAGCAGTTCTTC.

This chain connects TRBV19 to TRBJ2-1; a weak D match, TRBD2 (5 bases). Germline loops: CDR1 LNHDA, CDR2 SQIVND (reference sequence). V was shortened by 3 bases and J by 7 bases, with 16 bases between the two germline ends. CDR3 length equals 15 residues. In DNA form, the CDR3 reads TGTGCCAGTAGTATTTCCGGGCGGAGGAGGAATGAGCAGTTCTTC. This codes for CASSISGRRRNEQFF.

This clone was detected once. The chain recombines TRBV29-1 with TRBJ1-1; D gene uncertain. This CDR3 region has 11 residues. Germline loops: CDR1 SQVTM, CDR2 ANQGSEA. V was shortened by 3 bases and J by 1 base, with 3 bases between the two germline ends. CDR3: CSVEGNTEAFF. CDR3 coding DNA: TGCAGCGTTGAGGGGAACACTGAAGCTTTCTTT.

A single count supports this clone. The V and J genes are TRBV11-2 and TRBJ2-1, with 10 bases lining up with TRBD2. With 3 bases clipped from V and 4 bases from J, the junction kept 12 bases outside the gene matches. CDR1 is SGHAT, CDR2 FQNNGV, per germline. The CDR3 covers 18 residues. The CDR3 DNA follows: TGTGCCAGCAGCTTGAGGTCAGCGGGGGGGCCTGTTTACAATGAGCAGTTCTTC. This translates into CASSLRSAGGPVYNEQFF.

The rearrangement links TRBV6-5 to TRBJ2-7, with TRBD1 as a possible D gene (6 bases). Germline V CDR1 and CDR2: MNHEY, SVGAGI. The V gene lost 5 bases and the J gene lost 6 bases, with 11 bases spanning the gap. The CDR3 sequence is 12 residues long. The CDR3 nucleotides are TGTGCCAGCAGTACAGGGCCCACCGAGCAGTACTTC. Residues: CASSTGPTEQYF.

The chain carries TRBV10-2 and TRBJ1-5; D unclear. V was pared by 11 bases and J by 7 bases, with 18 bases between. The germline CDR1 and CDR2 sequences are WSHSY and SAAADI. CDR3 length: 13 residues. The CDR3 region is CAASRSMDQPQHF. In DNA, the CDR3 is TGCGCCGCATCACGGTCGATGGACCAGCCCCAGCATTTT.

This rearrangement joins TRBV11-2 to TRBJ2-1; a possible D gene is TRBD2 (5 bases). Trimming took off 5 bases at V and 9 bases at J, with 23 bases between the two ends. Germline V gene data show CDR1 as SGHAT and CDR2 as FQNNGV. CDR3 size: 16 residues. The CDR3 loop reads CASSTQAYGWRSEQFF. The DNA for the CDR3 is TGTGCCAGCAGCACACAAGCTTACGGGTGGAGGAGTGAGCAGTTCTTC.

The chain links TRBV29-1 to TRBJ2-1, with D perhaps TRBD2 (6 bases). The V gene lost 7 bases and the J gene lost 7 bases, with 20 bases spanning the gap. The CDR3 has 14 residues. Germline V gene data show CDR1 as SQVTM and CDR2 as ANQGSEA. CDR3 bases: TGCAGCGCCGGGAGAACAGCATTCGCGAATGAGCAGTTCTTC. It codes for CSAGRTAFANEQFF.

V and J are TRBV10-3 and TRBJ1-1; D is ambiguous. Germline loops: CDR1 ENHRY, CDR2 SYGVKD. The V gene lost 4 bases and the J gene lost 3 bases, with 9 bases spanning the gap. The length of the CDR3 is 13 residues. In DNA, the CDR3 is TGTGCCATCAGTGGCGAGTCGGACACTGAAGCTTTCTTT. It specifies CAISGESDTEAFF.

J is TRBJ2-7 and V is TRBV5-8; 8 bases fit TRBD2. CDR1 and CDR2 (germline): SGHTS, YDEGEE. The junction had 8 bases not matched to a gene; V was cut back by 7 bases and J by 2 bases. This CDR3 region has 14 residues. The CDR3 here is CASPPRGGPYEQYF. The CDR3 DNA is TGTGCCAGCCCCCCCCGGGGGGGGCCCTACGAGCAGTACTTC. Variable domain in full (rest from reference TRBV5-8 and TRBJ2-7): EAGVTQSPTHLIKTRGQQATLRCSPISGHTSVYWYQQALGLGLQFLLWYDEGEERNRGNFPPRFSGRQFPNYSSELNVNALELEDSALYLCASPPRGGPYEQYFGPGTRLTVT.